The source of this TCR beta chain is a study of molecular identifiers for immune sequencing clone quantification (dated by TCRdb to the late 2010s). Notes on the research overall: For a replicate experiment, the RNA from either approximately 20,000 or 100,000 naive CD8 T cells was divided into five aliquots, and four of those aliquots went on to sequencing. CD8 T cells were used in a methods study to benchmark molecular-identifier clustering-based TCR repertoire sequencing (MIDCIRS) and TCR RNA copy counting. Overall study results and their limits: Modeling indicated about 3 TCR RNA copies recovered per cell, compared with 7.5 to 10 by digital PCR, which implies a capture efficiency of 25% to 35%. Identical TCR molecules sharing a barcode could cause highly expanded clone sizes to be underestimated. When barcode sub-clustering was left out, chimeric consensus sequences inflated TCR diversity, with chimeras reaching as high as 47%. A single cell's worth of spiked-in Jurkat TCR RNA was reported detectable even among 850,000 to 1,000,000 naive CD8 T cells. Naive libraries contained spiked-in Jurkat TCR RNA (around eleven copies' worth), which is not part of the donor repertoire. In CMV-specific effector cells, over 99% of molecules were held by clones above 20 RNA copies, whereas under 1% of molecules were held by such clones in naive cells.

This clonotype was seen a handful of times. The antigen it recognizes is unknown. No much larger clone is present one base from it, and per-base qualities are unavailable. Naive CD8 T cell libraries were made from 20,000 to 1,000,000 sorted cells using 10%, 30% or 50% of purified RNA. On a BD FACSAria II, naive CD8 T cells were FACS-sorted as CD8+CD4-CCR7+CD45RA+ and collected into RLT Plus buffer. To test detection sensitivity, Jurkat RNA equal to around nine TCR copies was added to samples of roughly 18,000-1,100,000 naive CD8 T cells. CD8 T cells were enriched with RosetteSep CD8+ T Cell Enrichment Cocktail and Ficoll-Paque, followed by ACK red cell lysis. The protocol used for the library was PCR. Sequenced using a NextSeq 500. Bulk TCR libraries were generated as previously described, with the TCR primers listed in Table S5 used. Purification of total RNA was performed with the Qiagen AllPrep DNA/RNA kit. Before analysis, reads from multiple sequencing runs of the same library were pooled. The authors' pipeline ran thus. Reads were retained only if their TCR constant sequence matched exactly, and those retained reads were trimmed to 150 nt and grouped according to their 12-nt molecular barcodes. Reads in each barcode group were sub-clustered using a 15% Levenshtein threshold, and a quality-weighted consensus sequence was built for each RNA molecule. Non-functional sequences were discarded, and so were lower-count sequences lying one edit away from another sequence. Based on a fit of two negative binomial distributions, barcode sub-clusters having less than 20% of the maximum read count were discarded. The public sequencing data were trimmed at Q25 with fastp and processed into clonotypes with MiXCR by TCRdb, which kept only in-frame beta chains. Entries that share a CDR3 protein sequence are merged under the most common genes and DNA. The V and J calls were determined by TCRdb, not by the authors. Present in this sample are around 470,000 distinct CDR3 sequences, about 25% of which were seen just once. Under 0.8% of the sample is in the top ten clones.

The CDR3 spans 12 residues, from the cysteine through the phenylalanine. CDR3 DNA is the only sequence kept; it has 36 bases, read in frame from the first base. CDR1 and CDR2 (SEHNR, FQNEAQ) derive from the germline V gene (reference sequence). V is pared back by 5 bases and J by 8 bases, with 12 bases lying between the germline termini. Sequenced input: naive CD8+ T cells from blood, with Jurkat cell RNA spiked in. Interpreted using the paper, the cell subset or site label stands for: FACS-sorted CD8+CD4-CCR7+CD45RA+ naive T cells. The TCR sequence derives from a human donor in good health. Some libraries in this study had Jurkat cell RNA spiked in. This chain joins TRBV7-9 to TRBJ1-1, with the D gene not confidently named. Read as DNA, the sequence is TGTGCCAGCAGCGAAGTCCCGGGAGAAGCTTTCTTT. Its protein reads: CASSEVPGEAFF.